The clone carrying this T cell receptor (beta chain) was picked up one time. Other nucleotide sequences in the sample specify the same CDR3. Running of the assay took place at deep level. Genomic DNA of every subset was divided equally among multiple immunoSEQ plates. Data came from immunoSEQ multiplex PCR; TCRdb stores just in-frame clones and leaves some out. The sample has fewer than 1 million clones, about 96% seen once. This sample was taken from a study of shared clonotypes between healthy human individuals. Naive CD8 cells comprised CD45RO-negative, CCR7-positively selected cells, excluding terminally differentiated effector memory CD45RA+ cells. Trimming took 2 bases from V and 5 from J, leaving 6 bases between them. The CDR3 is 13 amino acids. Germline V gene lookup returns CDR1 MNHEY and CDR2 SVGAGI.

Material for sequencing was naive CD8+ T cells sorted from blood. This TCR was recovered from a man in his thirties or forties in good health. V gene TRBV6-5 combines with J gene TRBJ2-2; D might be TRBD2 (5 bases). CDR3 sequence reads: CASSYRRTGELFF. CDR3 nucleotide sequence: TGTGCCAGCAGTTACCGGAGGACCGGGGAGCTGTTTTTT.